The T cell receptor (beta chain) described here comes from a study of cytomegalovirus exposure and HLA in healthy donors. As regards this clone: Its antigen remains unidentified. The limits of the CDR3 on the DNA are not certain, so only TCRdb's listed CDR3 is given.

Germline V gene data show CDR1 as SGHRS and CDR2 as YFSETQ. The CDR3 has 14 residues if both end residues are counted. Study observations and caveats: Most TCR sequences proved rare, with some public TCRs found in many donors. A later analysis found first-cohort TCR clusters tended to co-occur in the approximately 110 validation repertoires. The classifier, whose performance was assessed in both the original and validation cohorts, reportedly diagnosed cytomegalovirus status with high specificity and sensitivity.

Sequenced by immunoSEQ multiplex PCR; TCRdb stores in-frame clones only, minus some. The sample shows over 120,000 clones, about nine tenths of them seen only once. Sequencing was carried out using PBMCs. This TCR was recovered from a young man in good health and CMV-seropositive. The gene calls are TRBV5-1 and TRBJ2-7; TRBD2, the table's D call, lacks a check against the DNA. This chain's CDR3 is CASSFLWSSYEQYF.